A selection of T cell receptor beta chains follows, all from one sample in a study of monozygotic twins with inflammatory bowel disease. TCRdb reworked the 5' RACE reads into one entry per CDR3 protein, no DNA. Here the sample table reports nearly 450,000 distinct CDR3 sequences. Sequenced input: blood. The receptors come from a human donor with ulcerative colitis or Crohn's disease, or a healthy co-twin of an affected twin (not recorded which). Each CDR3 is given with its conserved first and last residue.

J,V,CDR3
TRBJ2-7,TRBV5-1,CASSLREGYDEQYF
TRBJ1-1,TRBV12-3/TRBV12-4,CASSSDINTEAFF
TRBJ1-4,TRBV7-9,CASSFGSRGEKLFF
TRBJ2-3,TRBV20-1,CSAPSLAGSGRTDTQYF
TRBJ2-6,TRBV3-1,CASSPGGSRGANVLTF
TRBJ2-1,TRBV6-1,CASTRSGTHVNEQFF
TRBJ1-1,TRBV25-1,CASMVNTEAFF
TRBJ2-7,TRBV4-1,CASSHHLQGALRYEQYF
TRBJ2-3,TRBV27,CASSSPRSAGGPDTQYF
TRBJ1-2,TRBV5-1,CASSLDPGRRGYTF
TRBJ2-1,TRBV28,CASKRGDYNEQFF
TRBJ1-5,TRBV20-1,CSAGQSNQPQHF
TRBJ2-2,TRBV7-9,CASSSNFRFGELFF
TRBJ2-5,TRBV20-1,CSASPGTSGAKGTQYF
TRBJ2-1,TRBV4-1,CASSQEPNNEQFF
TRBJ2-1,TRBV20-1,CSARGAVGSYNEQFF
TRBJ2-2,TRBV29-1,CGGTANTGELFF
TRBJ2-4,TRBV20-1,CSVLIRGTGKNIQYF
TRBJ1-1,TRBV30,CAWTDLNTEAFF
TRBJ2-2,TRBV2,CASRGLAGNTGELFF
TRBJ1-5,TRBV6-1,CASSPRDSPGPQHF
TRBJ2-7,TRBV3-1,CATTALGHEQYF
TRBJ2-1,TRBV5-1,CASSLVATSYNEQFF
TRBJ1-1,TRBV19,CASQDILNTEAFF
TRBJ2-1,TRBV25-1,CASMAHHLNEQFF
TRBJ1-5,TRBV7-9,CASSAGGFDQPQHF
TRBJ2-2,TRBV28,CASSLEGFLTGELFF
TRBJ2-3,TRBV20-1,CSARSWQTDTQYF
TRBJ2-3,TRBV10-3,CAISMGQGAITDTQYF
TRBJ2-1,TRBV13,CASSLRTEFYNEQFF
TRBJ2-1,TRBV19,CVSSIGSRGGYNEQFF
TRBJ2-3,TRBV7-2,CASSFGRLGTQYF
TRBJ2-1,TRBV6-5,CASSYGQNNEQFF
TRBJ1-1,TRBV20-1,CSAPSLIMNTEAFF
TRBJ2-7,TRBV3-1,CASSQGRTYEQYF
TRBJ1-2,TRBV7-3,CASSLFGGPPNYGYTF
TRBJ1-1,TRBV23-1,CASSQEAAHPGDDTEAFF
TRBJ2-7,TRBV20-1,CSALSGSGRGYEQYF
TRBJ1-5,TRBV25-1,CASRPDNSRVQHF
TRBJ2-1,TRBV29-1,CSVNREWSYNEQFF
TRBJ1-1,TRBV29-1,CSVPGQGHTEAFF
TRBJ2-7,TRBV5-1,CASRPTSTTYEQYF
TRBJ1-2,TRBV28,CASREDGLDGYTF
TRBJ2-6,TRBV12-3/TRBV12-4,CASSLVPLGSISGANVLTF
TRBJ2-5,TRBV7-2,CASSLQQGRETQYF
TRBJ2-3,TRBV5-5,CASSLGVGGATDTQYF